This T cell receptor beta chain was sequenced during a study of blood T cell repertoires in COVID-19. For the study at large: Acute and convalescent COVID-19 specimens originated in the United States, Italy and Spain. PBMCs, B-cell-depleted T cells, or T cells provided the cDNA or gDNA that made up the material.

V was shortened by 0 bases and J by 1 base, with 7 bases between the two germline ends. Per germline, CDR1 LNHNV and CDR2 YYDKDF (reference sequence). This CDR3 contains 14 residues. Original handling: Using reference gene primer amplification, nucleated cell counts were estimated. Produced via immunoSEQ multiplex PCR; TCRdb's table is partial and in-frame only. Clone size and V and J calls were adopted from that table, with D and trimming inferred from the DNA. Altogether about 110,000 clones are present, almost 80% being singletons, with the ten largest covering 16%. Sequencing was done on a sample of peripheral blood. The source is a woman of 80 years or more with active or convalescent COVID-19. The genes are TRBV15 and TRBJ2-7, with D perhaps TRBD2 (5 bases). The CDR3 DNA reads TGTGCCACCAGCAGAGAAGGACTTTCCTACGAGCAGTACTTC. This encodes CATSREGLSYEQYF.